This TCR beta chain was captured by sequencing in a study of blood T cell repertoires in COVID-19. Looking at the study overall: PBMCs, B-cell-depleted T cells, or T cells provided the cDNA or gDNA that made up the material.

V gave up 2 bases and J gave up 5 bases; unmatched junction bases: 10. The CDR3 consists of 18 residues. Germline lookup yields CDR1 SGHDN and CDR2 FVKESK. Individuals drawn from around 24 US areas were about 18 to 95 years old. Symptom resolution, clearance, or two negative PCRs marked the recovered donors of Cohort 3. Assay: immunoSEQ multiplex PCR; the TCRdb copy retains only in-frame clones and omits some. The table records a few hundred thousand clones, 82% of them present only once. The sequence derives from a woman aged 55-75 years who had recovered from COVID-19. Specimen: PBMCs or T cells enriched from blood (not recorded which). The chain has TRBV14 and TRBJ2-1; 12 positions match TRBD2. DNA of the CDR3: TGTGCCAGCAGCCAAACCCGACCGGGACTAGCGGGCAACAATGAGCAGTTCTTC. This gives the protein CASSQTRPGLAGNNEQFF. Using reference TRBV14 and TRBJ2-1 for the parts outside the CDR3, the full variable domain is EAGVTQFPSHSVIEKGQTVTLRCDPISGHDNLYWYRRVMGKEIKFLLHFVKESKQDESGMPNNRFLAERTGGTYSTLKVQPAELEDSGVYFCASSQTRPGLAGNNEQFFGPGTRLTVL.